What follows describes a single T cell receptor (beta chain). This sample is part of a study of blood T cell repertoires in COVID-19. This CDR3 is 17 amino acids long. V gave up 5 bases and J gave up 6 bases, with 22 bases separating them. Germline loops: CDR1 MNHNY, CDR2 SVGAGI (reference sequence). How the authors handled the data: Using reference gene primer amplification, nucleated cell counts were estimated. Clones were sequenced by immunoSEQ multiplex PCR, and TCRdb holds only the in-frame ones, with some missing. V and J calls plus clone size are reproduced from that table; the DNA served to infer D and trimming. Of roughly 250,000 clones detected, 80% to 85% appear once; the ten largest clones hold less than 3%.

Sequences were obtained from peripheral blood. The clonotype comes from a woman aged 60-75 years with active or convalescent COVID-19. The chain carries TRBV6-6 and TRBJ2-2, with a possible D match to TRBD1 (6 bases). The CDR3 sequence: CASSQRTPGTPSGELFF. For the CDR3, the DNA is TGTGCCAGCAGTCAAAGGACACCCGGGACACCCTCCGGGGAGCTGTTTTTT.